Shown below are 17 T cell receptor beta chains from a single sample sequenced in a study of cytomegalovirus exposure and HLA in healthy donors. PCR primers comprised 60 Vbeta and 13 Jbeta primers. Assay: immunoSEQ multiplex PCR; the TCRdb copy retains only in-frame clones and omits some. The sample yields some 120,000 clones, roughly three quarters seen once. Input material: PBMCs. These receptor sequences come from a young man in good health and CMV-seronegative.

The rearrangement uses TRBV4-2 and TRBJ2-7; TRBD1 aligns across 12 bases. There are 15 residues in the CDR3. Germline loops: CDR1 LGHNA, CDR2 YNFKEQ. The junction had 2 bases not matched to a gene; V was cut back by 1 base and J by 4 bases. The CDR3 bases are TGTGCCAGCAGCCAAGGGGACAGGGGGCCTTACGAGCAGTACTTC. This sequence encodes CASSQGDRGPYEQYF.

V is TRBV29-1 and J is TRBJ2-3, with 13 positions matching TRBD2. Germline lookup yields CDR1 SQVTM and CDR2 ANQGSEA. The CDR3 length is 14 residues. Germline trimming cut 6 bases from V and 6 bases from J; bases unmatched to any gene: 6. CDR3 DNA sequence: TGCAGCGTACTAGCGGGAGGGTCGGGGGATACGCAGTATTTT. Encoded protein: CSVLAGGSGDTQYF.

The rearrangement links TRBV30 to TRBJ1-1, with D hard to call. Trimming removed 3 bases at V and 0 bases at J, with 14 bases between. CDR1 and CDR2 (germline): GTSNPN, SVGIG (reference sequence). The CDR3 is 15 residues long. The CDR3 sequence is CAWRTRQVMNTEAFF. The CDR3 nucleotides are TGTGCCTGGAGGACTAGACAAGTGATGAACACTGAAGCTTTCTTT.

This clone turned up a few times. This chain uses TRBV15 with TRBJ2-3; 9 bases fit TRBD2. V shed 3 bases, J shed 4 bases, and the junction held 14 bases outside the gene matches. Germline assignment: CDR1 LNHNV and CDR2 YYDKDF (reference sequence). The CDR3 is 18 amino acids. The CDR3 spells CATSSRVASAGGPDTQYF. As DNA, the CDR3 is TGTGCCACCAGCAGCAGAGTAGCGTCTGCGGGAGGGCCAGATACGCAGTATTTT.

This sequence joins TRBV6-5 and TRBJ2-3; 7 nucleotides align to TRBD2. The CDR3 is 15 amino acids. The J segment lost 4 bases and the V segment lost 2 bases, leaving 6 bases of the junction unmatched. Germline CDR1 is MNHEY and CDR2 is SVGAGI. CDR3 sequence reads: CASSYVPGRADTQYF. Here the CDR3 DNA reads TGTGCCAGCAGTTACGTTCCAGGGAGGGCAGATACGCAGTATTTT.

V gene TRBV5-1 combines with J gene TRBJ2-7; weak D call: TRBD2 (5 bases). With 4 bases removed from V and 4 bases from J, the gap between germline ends came to 15 bases. The CDR3 sequence is 14 residues long. Germline CDR1 SGHRS, CDR2 YFSETQ. The CDR3 DNA reads TGCGCCAGCAGCCCTACCGGGGTCAGATACGAGCAGTACTTC. Translating gives CASSPTGVRYEQYF.

The gene calls are TRBV5-4 and TRBJ1-1; 8 nucleotides agree with TRBD1. This CDR3 contains 16 residues. Trimming at V came to 5 bases and at J to 1 base, leaving 10 bases not matched to a gene. Germline CDR1 reads SGHNT; CDR2 reads YYREEE (reference sequence). CDR3 region: CASSSFAGGSNTEAFF. CDR3 DNA: TGTGCCAGCAGTTCGTTCGCAGGGGGCTCGAACACTGAAGCTTTCTTT. Supplemented by reference TRBV5-4 and TRBJ1-1, the full variable domain reads ETGVTQSPTHLIKTRGQQVTLRCSSQSGHNTVSWYQQALGQGPQFIFQYYREEENGRGNFPPRFSGLQFPNYSSELNVNALELDDSALYLCASSSFAGGSNTEAFFGQGTRLTVV.

The CDR3 nucleotides are TGTGCCAGTAGAGGACTAGCGGTTACCTACAATGAGCAGTTCTTC. Translated: CASRGLAVTYNEQFF. This chain connects TRBV19 to TRBJ2-1, with 10 bases aligning to TRBD2. The CDR3 is 15 residues long. Losses at the gene ends were 6 bases for V and 2 bases for J; bases not matched to a gene: 4. Germline V gene sequence: CDR1 LNHDA, CDR2 SQIVND (reference sequence).

The V gene is TRBV9, the J gene TRBJ2-2, with 8 bases that match TRBD2. Germline CDR1 SGDLS, CDR2 YYNGEE. Trimming at V came to 7 bases and at J to 7 bases, leaving 3 bases not matched to a gene. The CDR3 totals 12 residues. The CDR3, as DNA: TGTGCCAGCCACGGGGGGGGCGGGGAGCTGTTTTTT. Translation: CASHGGGGELFF.

The chain has TRBV19 and TRBJ1-2; 9 positions agree with TRBD1. The germline gives CDR1 LNHDA, CDR2 SQIVND (reference sequence). This CDR3 has 13 amino acids. The V gene end was trimmed by 5 bases and the J gene end by 6 bases; junction bases not matched to a gene: 4. CDR3 DNA sequence: TGTGCCAGTAGTTTGGGGACAGGGCATGGCTACACCTTC. Protein: CASSLGTGHGYTF.

V usage is TRBV11-2 and J usage is TRBJ1-5, with D possibly matching TRBD1 (5 bases). CDR1 and CDR2 (germline): SGHAT, FQNNGV. V gave up 2 bases and J gave up 1 base, with 21 bases separating them. The CDR3 covers 19 residues. This chain's CDR3 is CASSLTPGSSLLSNQPQHF. In DNA form, the CDR3 reads TGTGCCAGCAGCTTAACCCCAGGGTCCTCCCTTCTAAGCAATCAGCCCCAGCATTTT. Based on the CDR3 plus reference TRBV11-2 and TRBJ1-5, the full variable domain is EAGVAQSPRYKIIEKRQSVAFWCNPISGHATLYWYQQILGQGPKLLIQFQNNGVVDDSQLPKDRFSAERLKGVDSTLKIQPAKLEDSAVYLCASSLTPGSSLLSNQPQHFGDGTRLSIL.

The chain uses TRBV9 and TRBJ1-4; possible D gene TRBD1, 5 bases. Germline V gives CDR1 SGDLS, CDR2 YYNGEE. This CDR3 spans 16 amino acids. Trimming cost V 4 bases and J 0 bases, with 13 bases left between them. CDR3 in amino acids: CASSLTGTATNEKLFF. The CDR3 DNA reads as TGTGCCAGCAGCCTTACAGGTACTGCAACTAATGAAAAACTGTTTTTT.

This CDR3 reads CASSLGQGDEQYF. For the CDR3, the DNA is TGCGCCAGCAGCTTGGGGCAGGGGGACGAGCAGTACTTC. The chain has TRBV5-1 and TRBJ2-7; 7 bases line up with TRBD1. The CDR3 contains 13 residues. Germline CDR1 and CDR2: SGHRS and YFSETQ. With 0 bases clipped from V and 5 bases from J, the junction kept 2 bases outside the gene matches.

The V gene is TRBV28, the J gene TRBJ1-2, with a weak D call TRBD1 (5 bases). The germline V and J ends were trimmed by 6 bases and 7 bases, with 15 bases remaining between them. The CDR3 is 13 amino acids. Germline-derived CDR1 and CDR2 are MDHEN and SYDVKM. DNA of the CDR3: TGTGCCAGCAGAGTTGGGGGGGAGTGTGGCTACACCTTC. Protein sequence: CASRVGGECGYTF.

The rearrangement uses TRBV6-1 and TRBJ1-5, with a possible D match to TRBD1 (5 bases). CDR3 length: 15 residues. V lost 5 bases, J lost 6 bases, and 17 bases lay in between. Germline-derived CDR1 and CDR2 are MNHNS and SASEGT. Here the CDR3 reads CASSHLGPGPQPQHF. The CDR3 DNA follows: TGTGCCAGCAGTCATCTAGGGCCAGGGCCTCAGCCCCAGCATTTT.

A single count supports this clone. V usage is TRBV28 and J usage is TRBJ2-5, with D unclear. Trimming removed 1 base at V and 4 bases at J, with 10 bases between. CDR1 is MDHEN, CDR2 SYDVKM, per germline. The CDR3 length is 14 residues. The CDR3 DNA is TGTGCCAGCAGTTTATCCTCCACGGGAGAGACCCAGTACTTC. As protein: CASSLSSTGETQYF.

The chain carries TRBV10-1 and TRBJ2-1, with 10 bases that match TRBD2. This CDR3 spans 15 amino acids. The V gene end was trimmed by 6 bases and the J gene end by 8 bases; junction bases not matched to a gene: 10. Germline CDR1 and CDR2: WNHNN and SYGVQD (reference sequence). The CDR3 DNA is TGCGCCAGCAGCAAAAAATTAGCGGGAGGAGATGAGCAGTTCTTC. Its protein is CASSKKLAGGDEQFF.